A single sample gave rise to the 12 T cell receptor beta chains below, sequenced in a study of long-term antiretroviral therapy in people with HIV. At survey level, the immunoSEQ assay was run in its v3.0 version. Assay: immunoSEQ multiplex PCR; the TCRdb copy retains only in-frame clones and omits some. The sample has 20,000 or so clones, 76% seen once. The sequences come from unsorted PBMCs, collected 0.5 years before starting antiretroviral therapy. The source is a woman between 50 and 59 years old with HIV.

The V call is TRBV2, the J call TRBJ1-4, with a tentative D call TRBD1 (6 bases). The CDR3 consists of 13 residues. The germline gives CDR1 SNHLY, CDR2 FYNNEI. The ends were cut back, 2 bases at V and 13 bases at J, with 14 bases in the middle. CDR3 region: CASSERQDAVLFF. DNA for the CDR3: TGTGCCAGCAGTGAAAGACAGGACGCTGTACTGTTTTTT.

The chain employs TRBV7-2 and TRBJ2-3; possible D gene TRBD2, 5 bases. The germline V gene has CDR1 SGHTA and CDR2 FQGNSA. This CDR3 has 12 amino acids. Trimming removed 4 bases from V and 6 bases from J, with 8 bases in between. In DNA form, the CDR3 reads TGTGCCAGCAGCTCTAGAGGGGATACGCAGTATTTT. Its translation: CASSSRGDTQYF.

This sequence joins TRBV2 and TRBJ1-1; the match to TRBD1 covers 10 bases. V was pared by 7 bases and J by 7 bases, with 9 bases of the junction left unmatched. Germline assignment: CDR1 SNHLY and CDR2 FYNNEI. This CDR3 has 14 amino acids. In DNA, the CDR3 is TGTGCCAGCAAGAGGGACAGGGGCCCCATTGAAGCTTTCTTT. Protein product: CASKRDRGPIEAFF. The entire variable domain, with the rest obtained from reference TRBV2 and TRBJ1-1, is as follows: EPEVTQTPSHQVTQMGQEVILRCVPISNHLYFYWYRQILGQKVEFLVSFYNNEISEKSEIFDDQFSVERPDGSNFTLKIRSTKLEDSAMYFCASKRDRGPIEAFFGQGTRLTVV.

The chain has TRBV4-2 and TRBJ1-4; D unresolved. Per the germline V gene, CDR1 is LGHNA and CDR2 is YNFKEQ. This CDR3 spans 14 amino acids. The V gene lost 6 bases and the J gene lost 0 bases, with 8 bases spanning the gap. The CDR3 DNA sequence: TGTGCCAGCAGTCTAGATGCAACTAATGAAAAACTGTTTTTT. Translation gives CASSLDATNEKLFF.

This clone has just a few counts. The chain combines TRBV7-7 with TRBJ2-2; D gene unclear. CDR3 length: 14 residues. Germline-derived CDR1 and CDR2 are SSHAT and FNYEAQ (reference sequence). V was clipped by 1 base and J by 2 bases, with 5 bases between them. This chain's CDR3 is CASSLGKNTGELFF. The CDR3 DNA is TGTGCCAGCAGCTTAGGGAAAAACACCGGGGAGCTGTTTTTT.

The chain links TRBV19 to TRBJ1-1, with TRBD1 matching 10 bases. This CDR3 spans 15 amino acids. J lost 5 bases, V lost 5 bases, and 8 bases had no gene match. In germline, CDR1 is LNHDA, CDR2 SQIVND (reference sequence). CDR3: CASSPYGTGETEAFF. CDR3 DNA sequence: TGTGCCAGTAGTCCCTACGGGACAGGGGAGACTGAAGCTTTCTTT.

V is TRBV7-9 and J is TRBJ2-5; no definite D call. The germline CDR1 and CDR2 sequences are SEHNR and FQNEAQ (reference sequence). This CDR3 is 15 amino acids long. The V end lost 2 bases, the J end lost 0 bases, and 10 bases lay between the germline ends. The CDR3 reads CASSLLGKYQETQYF. CDR3 sequence (DNA): TGTGCCAGCAGCTTATTAGGGAAGTACCAAGAGACCCAGTACTTC.

This clone counts as medium-sized. The chain combines TRBV19 with TRBJ1-5; D may be TRBD1 (5 bases). Trimming left V 5 bases short and J 4 bases short, with 9 bases between. Germline V gene data show CDR1 as LNHDA and CDR2 as SQIVND (reference sequence). This CDR3 spans 13 amino acids. The CDR3 region is CASSGAGNQPQHF. DNA of the CDR3: TGTGCCAGTAGTGGGGCAGGGAATCAGCCCCAGCATTTT.

V gene TRBV5-1 combines with J gene TRBJ1-3, with a tentative D call TRBD1 (6 bases). Trimming cost V 1 base and J 0 bases, with 14 bases left between them. Germline assignment: CDR1 SGHRS and CDR2 YFSETQ. The CDR3 has 17 amino acids. The CDR3 nucleotides read TGCGCCAGCAGCTTGAACGGCAGGGGATACTCTGGAAACACCATATATTTT. Residues: CASSLNGRGYSGNTIYF. The full variable domain, rest sourced from reference TRBV5-1 and TRBJ1-3, is KAGVTQTPRYLIKTRGQQVTLSCSPISGHRSVSWYQQTPGQGLQFLFEYFSETQRNKGNFPGRFSGRQFSNSRSEMNVSTLELGDSALYLCASSLNGRGYSGNTIYFGEGSWLTVV.

This chain connects TRBV10-3 to TRBJ2-6, with a possible D match to TRBD2 (6 bases). The CDR3 loop spans 18 amino acids. CDR1 ENHRY and CDR2 SYGVKD come from the germline V gene. V shed 6 bases and J shed 0 bases, with 18 bases lying between them. CDR3 nucleotides: TGTGCCATCAGAGGATCGGGCAGGGAGGACTCTGGGGCCAACGTCCTGACTTTC. Translation: CAIRGSGREDSGANVLTF.

This clone came up once. The V gene is TRBV27, the J gene TRBJ2-3; either TRBD1 or TRBD2 may supply D (6 bases each). The V and J ends lost 3 bases and 0 bases respectively, with 13 bases between them. Germline assignment: CDR1 MNHEY and CDR2 SMNVEV (reference sequence). CDR3 length equals 16 residues. CDR3 protein: CASSFLWGASTDTQYF. The CDR3 DNA sequence: TGTGCCAGCAGTTTTTTATGGGGGGCTAGCACAGATACGCAGTATTTT.

The J gene is TRBJ1-1, the V gene TRBV5-1, with D unclear. Germline CDR1 is SGHRS and CDR2 is YFSETQ. The V end was cut by 4 bases, the J end by 1 base, with 11 bases between. The CDR3 extends over 14 amino acids. CDR3 region: CASSAEGKNTEAFF. The CDR3 DNA follows: TGCGCCAGCAGCGCCGAAGGAAAGAACACTGAAGCTTTCTTT.